The rows below give T cell receptor beta chains drawn from one sample of a study of blood T cell repertoires in COVID-19. This table comes from immunoSEQ multiplex PCR, and its TCRdb copy is limited to in-frame clones, with some not included. This table has about 400,000 clones, 86% appearing once. What was sequenced was peripheral blood. The receptors originated from a woman aged 30 to 39 with active or convalescent COVID-19. Each CDR3 is given with its conserved first and last residue. Each record gives: CDR3 DNA, CDR3 protein, J gene, CDR3 length, D gene, clone size, V gene. D genes are given only for firm matches. The size entry is marked missing in some rows and otherwise reads once, few, many or a size class.

CDR3 DNA: TGTGCCAGCAGTGAAGTCCAGGGTCTGATCTACACCTTC; CDR3 protein: CASSEVQGLIYTF; J gene: TRBJ1-2; CDR3 length: 13; D gene: -; clone size: -; V gene: TRBV2
CDR3 DNA: TGTGCCAGCAGCTTTATTCGCGGCAAATACAATGAGCAGTTCTTC; CDR3 protein: CASSFIRGKYNEQFF; J gene: TRBJ2-1; CDR3 length: 15; D gene: -; clone size: once; V gene: TRBV7-2
CDR3 DNA: TGTGCCAGCAGTTTTTCAGAGCAGTACTTC; CDR3 protein: CASSFSEQYF; J gene: TRBJ2-7; CDR3 length: 10; D gene: -; clone size: -; V gene: TRBV25-1
CDR3 DNA: TGTGCCAGCAGCAAAGCGCATACCAGAGAGACCCAGTACTTC; CDR3 protein: CASSKAHTRETQYF; J gene: TRBJ2-5; CDR3 length: 14; D gene: -; clone size: once; V gene: TRBV21-1
CDR3 DNA: TGTGCCAGCAGCCCCGGACTAGCGGGAGTTCCCCCCTACTACGAGCAGTACTTC; CDR3 protein: CASSPGLAGVPPYYEQYF; J gene: TRBJ2-7; CDR3 length: 18; D gene: TRBD2; clone size: once; V gene: TRBV11-2
CDR3 DNA: TGTGCCAGCAGCCCGGACTACAATCAGCCCCAGCATTTT; CDR3 protein: CASSPDYNQPQHF; J gene: TRBJ1-5; CDR3 length: 13; D gene: -; clone size: -; V gene: TRBV5-4
CDR3 DNA: TGTGCCAGCAGAGCCGGGACAGGGATAATTTCTGATTCACCCCTCCACTTT; CDR3 protein: CASRAGTGIISDSPLHF; J gene: TRBJ1-6; CDR3 length: 17; D gene: TRBD1; clone size: -; V gene: TRBV2
CDR3 DNA: TGTGCCAGCAGTTACTCCGGGACTAGCGGAAACTACGAGCAGTACTTC; CDR3 protein: CASSYSGTSGNYEQYF; J gene: TRBJ2-7; CDR3 length: 16; D gene: TRBD2; clone size: few; V gene: TRBV6-5
CDR3 DNA: TGCAGCGTTGAAGACCCCCGGGGAGGGAACTTTCCCTACGAGCAGTACTTC; CDR3 protein: CSVEDPRGGNFPYEQYF; J gene: TRBJ2-7; CDR3 length: 17; D gene: TRBD2; clone size: once; V gene: TRBV29-1
CDR3 DNA: TGTGCCAGCAGTTACTTCCAGACCCAGTACTTC; CDR3 protein: CASSYFQTQYF; J gene: TRBJ2-5; CDR3 length: 11; D gene: -; clone size: -; V gene: TRBV2
CDR3 DNA: TGTGCCAGCAGTCCAGGACAGGGCCCGGCCTATGGCTACACCTTC; CDR3 protein: CASSPGQGPAYGYTF; J gene: TRBJ1-2; CDR3 length: 15; D gene: TRBD1; clone size: -; V gene: TRBV28
CDR3 DNA: TGCGCCAGCAGCCAAGATCGCGGGAGGGCCTACGAGCAGTACTTC; CDR3 protein: CASSQDRGRAYEQYF; J gene: TRBJ2-7; CDR3 length: 15; D gene: TRBD2; clone size: -; V gene: TRBV4-1
CDR3 DNA: TGTGCCAGTAGTATTGGAGCGGGGGGGCCATATGAGCAGTTCTTC; CDR3 protein: CASSIGAGGPYEQFF; J gene: TRBJ2-1; CDR3 length: 15; D gene: TRBD2; clone size: -; V gene: TRBV19
CDR3 DNA: TGTGCCAGCAGCCAGGTTGCCGGTGAGCAGTTCTTC; CDR3 protein: CASSQVAGEQFF; J gene: TRBJ2-1; CDR3 length: 12; D gene: -; clone size: -; V gene: TRBV3-1/TRBV3-2
CDR3 DNA: TGTGCCAGCAGCTTGTCGACAGGGTATGAAAAACTGTTTTTT; CDR3 protein: CASSLSTGYEKLFF; J gene: TRBJ1-4; CDR3 length: 14; D gene: TRBD1; clone size: -; V gene: TRBV11-2
CDR3 DNA: TGTGCCATCAGTGATTCGACTAGCGGGACTAGCACAGATACGCAGTATTTT; CDR3 protein: CAISDSTSGTSTDTQYF; J gene: TRBJ2-3; CDR3 length: 17; D gene: TRBD2; clone size: -; V gene: TRBV10-3
CDR3 DNA: TGTGCCAGCTCCCCGACAGGGGACAATCAGCCCCAGCATTTT; CDR3 protein: CASSPTGDNQPQHF; J gene: TRBJ1-5; CDR3 length: 14; D gene: TRBD1; clone size: -; V gene: TRBV18